These 19 T cell receptor beta chains were all obtained from the same sample, sequenced in a study of Tregs in tolerant kidney transplant recipients. Generated by immunoSEQ multiplex PCR, the TCRdb table keeps only in-frame clones and is missing some. The table includes 62,000 or so clones, more than 95% detected once. Sequencing used Tregs from blood, obtained before the transplant. Receptors were obtained from a human donor who received a combined kidney and bone marrow transplant.

This chain connects TRBV6-5 to TRBJ2-1; 7 nucleotides match TRBD2. The CDR3 is made up of 15 amino acids. V dropped 6 bases and J dropped 0; count of bases not matched to a gene: 5. The V gene's germline CDR1 is MNHEY and CDR2 SVGAGI. The CDR3 coding sequence is TGTGCCAGCAGACCAGCGGGACGCTCCTACAATGAGCAGTTCTTC. Translated: CASRPAGRSYNEQFF.

The chain's CDR3 is CSVVWRKNTEAFF. CDR3 nucleotides: TGCAGCGTTGTGTGGAGGAAGAACACTGAAGCTTTCTTT. This chain connects TRBV29-1 to TRBJ1-1, with no clear D. CDR3 length equals 13 residues. CDR1 is SQVTM, CDR2 ANQGSEA, per germline. Trimming took off 4 bases at V and 1 base at J, with 10 bases between the two ends.

This chain joins TRBV7-2 and TRBJ2-2, with D perhaps matching TRBD2 (6 bases). V lost 6 bases and J lost 0, with 14 bases in between. The V gene's germline CDR1 is SGHTA and CDR2 FQGNSA. This CDR3 region has 16 residues. The CDR3 sequence is CASRRRREANTGELFF. In DNA form, the CDR3 reads TGTGCCAGCAGGCGAAGGAGGGAGGCGAACACCGGGGAGCTGTTTTTT.

This chain links TRBV7-2 with TRBJ1-2; D perhaps matches TRBD1 (5 bases). The V and J ends lost 4 bases and 8 bases respectively, with 11 bases between them. The CDR3 sequence is 12 residues long. Germline loops: CDR1 SGHTA, CDR2 FQGNSA. The CDR3 sequence: CASSYSGDGYTF. CDR3 DNA sequence: TGTGCCAGCAGCTACTCGGGGGACGGCTACACCTTC.

This chain joins TRBV27 and TRBJ2-1; 12 bases map to TRBD2. With V trimmed by 1 base and J by 6 bases, 7 bases remained unmatched. Germline-derived CDR1 and CDR2 are MNHEY and SMNVEV (reference sequence). The CDR3 totals 17 residues. The CDR3 coding sequence is TGTGCCAGCAGTTTATTCGGTCTAGCGGGAGGGTCCAATGAGCAGTTCTTC. It translates to CASSLFGLAGGSNEQFF.

V and J are TRBV7-2 and TRBJ2-7, with 7 bases lining up with TRBD2. The CDR3 totals 15 residues. The V segment lost 1 base and the J segment 1 base; nucleotides outside the gene matches: 4. Germline V lookup: CDR1 SGHTA, CDR2 FQGNSA. CDR3 coding DNA: TGTGCCAGCAGCTTAGTGGCGGGAGAGTCCTACGAGCAGTACTTC. Translating it yields CASSLVAGESYEQYF.

V usage is TRBV11-3 and J usage is TRBJ2-3; TRBD2 agrees at 8 bases. CDR1 and CDR2 (germline): SGHNT, YENEEA. The trim removed 4 bases at V and 7 bases at J, leaving 1 base unmatched. This CDR3 region has 12 residues. The CDR3 sequence is CASSSSGYTQYF. CDR3 in DNA: TGTGCCAGCAGCTCTAGCGGGTATACGCAGTATTTT.

This sequence joins TRBV19 and TRBJ2-3; 8 bases line up with TRBD1. Germline V gene lookup returns CDR1 LNHDA and CDR2 SQIVND (reference sequence). The CDR3 is 14 residues long. Trimming removed 5 bases from V and 1 base from J; junction bases left unmatched: 2. CDR3 residues: CASSATGGTDTQYF. The CDR3 DNA reads as TGTGCCAGTAGTGCGACAGGGGGCACAGATACGCAGTATTTT.

V usage is TRBV30 and J usage is TRBJ2-3; TRBD1 agrees at 8 bases. Germline V CDR1 and CDR2: GTSNPN, SVGIG (reference sequence). The CDR3 is 17 residues long. The V segment lost 3 bases and the J segment 4 bases; nucleotides outside the gene matches: 15. CDR3 protein: CAWRDRAGYEDSDTQYF. The CDR3 DNA follows: TGTGCCTGGAGGGACAGGGCAGGGTATGAAGACTCAGATACGCAGTATTTT.

This chain uses TRBV18 with TRBJ2-5, with TRBD2 matching 9 bases. Germline values: CDR1 KGHSH, CDR2 LQKENI. The CDR3 has 13 amino acids. The V segment lost 2 bases and the J segment 5 bases; nucleotides outside the gene matches: 0. Here the CDR3 DNA reads TGTGCCAGCTCACCAAGCGGGAGGGAGACCCAGTACTTC. It codes for CASSPSGRETQYF.

This chain joins TRBV27 and TRBJ1-1; D perhaps matches TRBD1 (6 bases). This CDR3 is 14 amino acids long. Germline V CDR1 and CDR2: MNHEY, SMNVEV (reference sequence). The V and J ends lost 6 bases and 7 bases respectively, with 18 bases between them. In DNA, the CDR3 is TGTGCCAGCAGCCAATCCGGGGGGGGCAATGAAGCTTTCTTT. Protein product: CASSQSGGGNEAFF.

The chain employs TRBV4-1 and TRBJ2-3; 9 bases map to TRBD2. The V gene's germline CDR1 is MGHRA and CDR2 YSYEKL. V dropped 0 bases and J dropped 3; count of bases not matched to a gene: 22. The CDR3 has 22 amino acids. CDR3 sequence: CASSQEGVGGLAGSRSTDTQYF. In nucleotides, the CDR3 is TGCGCCAGCAGCCAAGAAGGAGTTGGAGGGCTAGCGGGATCCAGGAGTACAGATACGCAGTATTTT.

The chain couples TRBV5-4 to TRBJ1-2, with 8 bases identical to TRBD1. Trimming took 4 bases from V and 8 from J; bases not matched to a gene: 7. There are 13 residues in the CDR3. Per the germline V gene, CDR1 is SGHNT and CDR2 is YYREEE (reference sequence). CDR3 region: CASSDRTGWGYTF. DNA for the CDR3: TGTGCCAGCAGCGACAGGACAGGGTGGGGCTACACCTTC.

In its sample, this clone was seen once. The chain employs TRBV6-5 and TRBJ2-1, with TRBD1 matching 7 bases. V dropped 8 bases and J dropped 12; count of bases not matched to a gene: 10. This CDR3 has 12 residues. The germline CDR1 and CDR2 sequences are MNHEY and SVGAGI. CDR3 sequence (DNA): TGTGCCAGCTACCGAAACAGGGGACGGCAGTTCTTC. It specifies CASYRNRGRQFF.

CDR3 nucleotides: TGTGCCAGCAGCCCAAGGACTAGCGGAACAGATACGCAGTATTTT. Residues: CASSPRTSGTDTQYF. This chain links TRBV5-4 with TRBJ2-3, with 10 bases fitting TRBD2. The CDR3 contains 15 residues. Germline V lookup: CDR1 SGHNT, CDR2 YYREEE (reference sequence). The J segment lost 3 bases and the V segment lost 4 bases, leaving 5 bases of the junction unmatched.

V gene TRBV5-4 combines with J gene TRBJ1-1; D might be TRBD1 (5 bases). With 1 base removed from V and 3 bases from J, the gap between germline ends came to 10 bases. There are 14 residues in the CDR3. CDR1 and CDR2 from the germline V gene are SGHNT and YYREEE (reference sequence). This CDR3 reads CASSLRRADTEAFF. The DNA of the CDR3 is TGTGCCAGCAGCTTGCGCAGGGCGGACACTGAAGCTTTCTTT.

The chain employs TRBV5-1 and TRBJ2-5; 7 bases fit TRBD1. This CDR3 is 13 amino acids long. Trimming at V came to 4 bases and at J to 4 bases, leaving 4 bases not matched to a gene. Germline values: CDR1 SGHRS, CDR2 YFSETQ. The CDR3 loop reads CASSVGQRETQYF. In DNA form, the CDR3 reads TGCGCCAGCAGCGTGGGACAGCGAGAGACCCAGTACTTC.

Here the CDR3 DNA reads TGTGCCAGCAGCCCTTGGGGGCTACCGATTTTTGATTCACCCCTCCACTTT. Its translation is CASSPWGLPIFDSPLHF. The rearrangement joins TRBV5-6 to TRBJ1-6; D might be TRBD1 (6 bases). Germline lookup yields CDR1 SGHDT and CDR2 YYEEEE. With 4 bases removed from V and 8 bases from J, the gap between germline ends came to 22 bases. This CDR3 contains 17 residues.

J is TRBJ2-3 and V is TRBV4-3; D unresolved. The length of the CDR3 is 13 residues. CDR1 LGHNA and CDR2 YSLEER come from the germline V gene. V lost 1 base to trimming and J lost 4 bases, with 6 bases between them. The CDR3 loop is CASSQVLADTQYF. The CDR3 DNA follows: TGCGCCAGCAGCCAAGTACTCGCAGATACGCAGTATTTT.